The 10 T cell receptor beta chains below come from one sample, sequenced in a study of CD8 T cells in ankylosing spondylitis. General study findings and limits: Blood from ankylosing spondylitis patients appeared to carry a characteristic roughly 8-variant TCR beta motif.

Each CDR3 protein is one row after TCRdb ran MiXCR on the 5' RACE reads. The sample carries some 130,000 distinct CDR3 sequences, 17% recorded once. Their antigens remain unidentified. What was sequenced was blood, either unsorted or a sorted T cell fraction (not recorded which). The source of these receptors is a male donor with ankylosing spondylitis.

The chain is built from TRBV6-6 and TRBJ2-7; 10 nucleotides line up with TRBD2. This CDR3 contains 13 residues. In germline, CDR1 is MNHNY, CDR2 SVGAGI (reference sequence). V dropped 6 bases and J dropped 5; count of bases not matched to a gene: 4. This chain's CDR3 is CASSLGLANEQYF. As DNA, the CDR3 is TGTGCCAGCAGCCTGGGACTAGCGAACGAGCAGTACTTC.

This clonotype was counted between two and nine times. The chain combines TRBV6-1 with TRBJ1-5; D call uncertain. Germline values: CDR1 MNHNS, CDR2 SASEGT. This CDR3 is built from 12 residues. V was trimmed by 6 bases and J by 6 bases, leaving 9 bases between them. The CDR3, as DNA: TGTGCCAGCAGGGACCGGGGTCAGCCCCAGCATTTT. It yields the protein CASRDRGQPQHF.

This clonotype was detected a few times. The genes are TRBV9 and TRBJ2-7, with 8 positions matching TRBD1. The CDR3 length is 14 residues. V gave up 3 bases and J gave up 2 bases; unmatched junction bases: 4. Per germline, CDR1 SGDLS and CDR2 YYNGEE. For the CDR3, the DNA is TGTGCCAGCAGCGCGGGACAGGAGACCTACGAGCAGTACTTC. This codes for CASSAGQETYEQYF.

This clonotype has just a few counts. This rearrangement joins TRBV27 to TRBJ2-7; 9 bases match TRBD1. CDR3 length: 14 residues. Germline lookup yields CDR1 MNHEY and CDR2 SMNVEV (reference sequence). The J segment lost 5 bases and the V segment lost 5 bases, leaving 7 bases of the junction unmatched. CDR3 sequence: CASSIGTGTHEQYF. As DNA, the CDR3 is TGTGCCAGCAGTATCGGGACAGGGACCCACGAGCAGTACTTC.

This clonotype was recorded a few times. V is TRBV4-1 and J is TRBJ2-5, with TRBD1 matching over 7 bases. CDR3 length equals 16 residues. Germline V gene data show CDR1 as MGHRA and CDR2 as YSYEKL. Trimming cost V 2 bases and J 1 base; bases outside gene matches: 7. DNA of the CDR3: TGCGCCAGCAGCCAAATACCAGGGGGTTCCCAAGAGACCCAGTACTTC. Translation: CASSQIPGGSQETQYF.

The chain combines TRBV4-1 with TRBJ2-1, with no clear D. This CDR3 comprises 12 residues. Germline assignment: CDR1 MGHRA and CDR2 YSYEKL. V gave up 1 base and J gave up 5 bases, with 3 bases separating them. The CDR3 coding sequence is TGCGCCAGCAGCCAAGCAGACAATGAGCAGTTCTTC. Translated, it gives CASSQADNEQFF.

The chain has TRBV7-8 and TRBJ2-7; D gene unclear. Germline CDR1 reads SGHVS; CDR2 reads FQNEAQ. V was pared by 5 bases and J by 6 bases, with 23 bases between. This CDR3 has 16 amino acids. The CDR3 here is CASSASQRYPRSEQYF. Written as DNA, the CDR3 is TGTGCCAGCAGCGCGTCCCAAAGGTACCCCCGCAGCGAGCAGTACTTC. The complete variable domain, with remaining parts taken from reference TRBV7-8 and TRBJ2-7, reads GAGVSQSPRYKVAKRGQDVALRCDPISGHVSLFWYQQALGQGPEFLTYFQNEAQLDKSGLPSDRFFAERPEGSVSTLKIQRTQQEDSAVYLCASSASQRYPRSEQYFGPGTRLTVT.

This clonotype showed up just a few times. The chain couples TRBV12-3 or TRBV12-4 to TRBJ1-1; D unclear. The CDR3 covers 15 residues. V was shortened by 5 bases and J by 1 base, with 14 bases between the two germline ends. The CDR3 reads CASSPTDLQNTEAFF. The CDR3 bases are TGTGCCAGCAGTCCCACGGACCTACAGAACACTGAAGCTTTCTTT.

The chain uses TRBV28 and TRBJ2-2; D is possibly TRBD1 (5 bases). Trimming stripped 6 bases from V and 1 base from J, with 9 bases between. The germline gives CDR1 MDHEN, CDR2 SYDVKM. There are 14 residues in the CDR3. The DNA of the CDR3 is TGTGCCAGCAGGCCTCAGGGGAACACCGGGGAGCTGTTTTTT. Amino acid sequence: CASRPQGNTGELFF. The full variable domain, with the rest looked up from reference TRBV28 and TRBJ2-2, is DVKVTQSSRYLVKRTGEKVFLECVQDMDHENMFWYRQDPGLGLRLIYFSYDVKMKEKGDIPEGYSVSREKKERFSLILESASTNQTSMYLCASRPQGNTGELFFGEGSRLTVL.

This clonotype appeared a few times. The CDR3 region is CASSHDPTQAQYF. In DNA form, the CDR3 reads TGTGCCAGCAGCCACGACCCCACTCAGGCCCAGTACTTC. This sequence joins TRBV12-3 or TRBV12-4 and TRBJ2-5, with D hard to call. Trimming cost V 6 bases and J 9 bases, with 17 bases left between them. The CDR3 loop spans 13 amino acids.